This record looks at one T cell receptor (beta chain) sequence and its context. Its antigen is not identified. TCRdb fed the RT-PCR reads into MiXCR, producing one record per CDR3 protein. The sample yields 540,000 or so distinct CDR3 sequences, 13% seen once. This sample was included in a study of response to subunit inactivated influenza vaccine. Broader study findings: The authors suggested that every seasonal influenza vaccination recruits few new T cells.

The sequenced sample was PBMCs from blood, obtained more than 35 days after vaccination. This TCR derives from a man aged 45-65 years who received an inactivated influenza vaccine.

CDR3 loop: CASSQTTGGLTEAFF. The CDR3 coding sequence is TGCGCCAGCAGCCAGACAACAGGGGGCTTGACTGAAGCTTTCTTT. J is TRBJ1-1 and V is TRBV4-3; 9 bases match TRBD1. CDR3 length equals 15 residues. After removal of 3 bases from V and 5 bases from J, the junction contained 7 bases not matched to a gene. Germline CDR1 reads LGHNA; CDR2 reads YSLEER.